This T cell receptor (beta chain) was found in a study of blood T cell repertoires in COVID-19. The V and J ends lost 5 bases and 0 bases respectively, with 13 bases between them. Per the germline V gene, CDR1 is SGHTA and CDR2 is FQGTGA. CDR3 length equals 16 residues. The protocol was immunoSEQ multiplex PCR, while the TCRdb copy is restricted to in-frame clones and leaves out a portion. This sample has some 110,000 clones; approximately 85% occur once, and the top ten carry 4.1%. V usage is TRBV7-3 and J usage is TRBJ2-2; D might be TRBD1 (6 bases). This receptor was identified in a man in his fifties or sixties with acute or convalescent COVID-19. The sample consisted of peripheral blood. The CDR3 is CASSPRQEPNTGELFF. DNA of the CDR3: TGTGCCAGCAGCCCTCGACAGGAGCCGAACACCGGGGAGCTGTTTTTT.